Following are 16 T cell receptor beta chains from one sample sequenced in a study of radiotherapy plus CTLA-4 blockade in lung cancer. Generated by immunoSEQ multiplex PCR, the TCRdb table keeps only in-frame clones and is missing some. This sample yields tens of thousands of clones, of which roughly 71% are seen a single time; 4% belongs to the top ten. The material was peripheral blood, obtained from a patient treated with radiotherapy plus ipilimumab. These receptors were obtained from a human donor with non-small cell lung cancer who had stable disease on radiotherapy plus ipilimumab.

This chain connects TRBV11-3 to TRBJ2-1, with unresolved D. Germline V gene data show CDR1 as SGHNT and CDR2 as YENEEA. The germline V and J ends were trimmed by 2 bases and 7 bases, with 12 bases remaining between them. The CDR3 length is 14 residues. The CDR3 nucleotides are TGTGCCAGCAGCTTACAGACGCCCCCAAATGAGCAGTTCTTC. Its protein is CASSLQTPPNEQFF.

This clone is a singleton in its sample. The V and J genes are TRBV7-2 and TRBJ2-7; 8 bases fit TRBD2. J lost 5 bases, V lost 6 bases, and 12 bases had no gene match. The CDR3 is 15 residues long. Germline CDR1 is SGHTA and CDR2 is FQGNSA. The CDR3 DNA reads TGTGCCAGCAGAGCATTGGGACTAGTGGATGACGAGCAGTACTTC. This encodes CASRALGLVDDEQYF.

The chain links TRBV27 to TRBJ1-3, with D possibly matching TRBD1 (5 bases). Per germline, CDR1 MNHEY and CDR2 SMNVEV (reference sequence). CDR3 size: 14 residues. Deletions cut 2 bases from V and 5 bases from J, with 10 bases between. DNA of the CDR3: TGTGCCAGCAGTTTACTAGGGGATAGAAACACCATATATTTT. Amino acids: CASSLLGDRNTIYF.

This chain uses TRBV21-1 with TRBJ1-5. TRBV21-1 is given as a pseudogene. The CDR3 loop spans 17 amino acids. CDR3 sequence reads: CASSKSQWQAEDQPQHF. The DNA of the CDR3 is TGTGCCAGCAGCAAAAGTCAGTGGCAGGCGGAGGATCAGCCCCAGCATTTT.

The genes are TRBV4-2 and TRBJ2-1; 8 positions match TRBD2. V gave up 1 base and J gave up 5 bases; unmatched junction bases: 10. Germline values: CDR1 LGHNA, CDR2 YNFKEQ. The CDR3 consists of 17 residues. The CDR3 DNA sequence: TGTGCCAGCAGCCAAGTAGGATGGCTAGCGGGCCACAATGAGCAGTTCTTC. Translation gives CASSQVGWLAGHNEQFF.

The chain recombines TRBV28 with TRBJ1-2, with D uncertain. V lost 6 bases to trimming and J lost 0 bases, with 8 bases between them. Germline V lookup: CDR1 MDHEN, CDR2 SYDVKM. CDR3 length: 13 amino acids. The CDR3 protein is CASRDGANYGYTF. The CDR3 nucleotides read TGTGCCAGCAGAGACGGAGCTAACTATGGCTACACCTTC.

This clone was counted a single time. The CDR3 DNA reads TGTGCCAGCAGCTTAGGTTCGGGCGGGGAGCTGTTTTTT. This encodes CASSLGSGGELFF. V is TRBV7-3 and J is TRBJ2-2; D not certain. The CDR3 has 13 amino acids. CDR1 SGHTA and CDR2 FQGTGA come from the germline V gene. V lost 2 bases and J lost 7, with 8 bases in between.

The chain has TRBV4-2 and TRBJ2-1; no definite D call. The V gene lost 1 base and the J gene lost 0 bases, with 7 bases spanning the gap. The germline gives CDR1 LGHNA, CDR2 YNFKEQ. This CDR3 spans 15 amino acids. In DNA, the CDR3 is TGTGCCAGCAGCCAAGGGTTGAGCTCCTACAATGAGCAGTTCTTC. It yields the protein CASSQGLSSYNEQFF.

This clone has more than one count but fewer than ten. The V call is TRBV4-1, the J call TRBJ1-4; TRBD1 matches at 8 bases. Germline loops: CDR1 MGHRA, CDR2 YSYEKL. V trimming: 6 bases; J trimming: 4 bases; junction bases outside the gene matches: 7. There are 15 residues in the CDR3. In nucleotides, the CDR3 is TGCGCCAGCAGGCCCCAGGGGGCTGGTAATGAAAAACTGTTTTTT. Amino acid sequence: CASRPQGAGNEKLFF.

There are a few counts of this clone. The DNA for the CDR3 is TGTGCCAGCAGTCAATTTCCAGGGATTCAGCCCCAGCATTTT. This sequence encodes CASSQFPGIQPQHF. The chain uses TRBV6-1 and TRBJ1-5; weak D call: TRBD1 (5 bases). Germline lookup yields CDR1 MNHNS and CDR2 SASEGT. Trimming pared 5 bases from V and 6 bases from J, leaving 14 bases between. This CDR3 is 14 amino acids long.

For the CDR3, the DNA is TGTGCCAGCAGACGTAACTCTGGGGCCAACGTCCTGACTTTC. Translated, it gives CASRRNSGANVLTF. The chain joins TRBV6-5 to TRBJ2-6, with no clear D. The length of the CDR3 is 14 residues. Trimming took off 6 bases at V and 0 bases at J, with 6 bases between the two ends. CDR1 and CDR2 (germline): MNHEY, SVGAGI.

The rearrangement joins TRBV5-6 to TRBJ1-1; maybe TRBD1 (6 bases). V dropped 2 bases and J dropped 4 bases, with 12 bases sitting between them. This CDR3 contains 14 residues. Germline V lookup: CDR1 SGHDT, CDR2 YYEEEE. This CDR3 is CASSLGGGVTEAFF. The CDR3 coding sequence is TGTGCCAGCAGCTTAGGCGGGGGCGTCACTGAAGCTTTCTTT. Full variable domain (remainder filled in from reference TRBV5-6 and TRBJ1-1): DAGVTQSPTHLIKTRGQQVTLRCSPKSGHDTVSWYQQALGQGPQFIFQYYEEEERQRGNFPDRFSGHQFPNYSSELNVNALLLGDSALYLCASSLGGGVTEAFFGQGTRLTVV.

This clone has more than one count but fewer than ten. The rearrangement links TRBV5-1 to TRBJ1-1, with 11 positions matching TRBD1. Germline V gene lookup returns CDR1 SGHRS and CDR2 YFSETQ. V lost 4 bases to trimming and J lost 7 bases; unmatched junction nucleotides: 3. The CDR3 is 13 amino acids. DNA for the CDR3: TGCGCCAGCAGCCTCGGGACAGGGGGTGAAGCTTTCTTT. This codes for CASSLGTGGEAFF. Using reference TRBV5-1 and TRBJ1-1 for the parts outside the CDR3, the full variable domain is KAGVTQTPRYLIKTRGQQVTLSCSPISGHRSVSWYQQTPGQGLQFLFEYFSETQRNKGNFPGRFSGRQFSNSRSEMNVSTLELGDSALYLCASSLGTGGEAFFGQGTRLTVV.

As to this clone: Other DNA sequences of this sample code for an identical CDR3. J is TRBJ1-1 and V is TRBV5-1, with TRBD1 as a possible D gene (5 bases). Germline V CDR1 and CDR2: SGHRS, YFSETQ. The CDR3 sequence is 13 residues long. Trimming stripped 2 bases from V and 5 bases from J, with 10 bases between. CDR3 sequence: CASSLKTGTEAFF. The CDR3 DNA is TGCGCCAGCAGCTTAAAAACAGGTACTGAAGCTTTCTTT.

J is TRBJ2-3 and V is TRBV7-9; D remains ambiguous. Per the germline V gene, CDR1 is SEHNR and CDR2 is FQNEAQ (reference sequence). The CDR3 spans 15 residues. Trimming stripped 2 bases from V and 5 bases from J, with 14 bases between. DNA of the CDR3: TGTGCCAGCAGCTTAAGGGTGGTAGACGAAGATACGCAGTATTTT. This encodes CASSLRVVDEDTQYF.

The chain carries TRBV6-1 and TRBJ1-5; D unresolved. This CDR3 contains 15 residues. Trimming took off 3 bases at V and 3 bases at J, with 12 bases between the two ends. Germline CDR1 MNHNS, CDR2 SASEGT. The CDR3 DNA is TGTGCCAGCAGTGACCATGGACGAACCAATCAGCCCCAGCATTTT. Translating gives CASSDHGRTNQPQHF.